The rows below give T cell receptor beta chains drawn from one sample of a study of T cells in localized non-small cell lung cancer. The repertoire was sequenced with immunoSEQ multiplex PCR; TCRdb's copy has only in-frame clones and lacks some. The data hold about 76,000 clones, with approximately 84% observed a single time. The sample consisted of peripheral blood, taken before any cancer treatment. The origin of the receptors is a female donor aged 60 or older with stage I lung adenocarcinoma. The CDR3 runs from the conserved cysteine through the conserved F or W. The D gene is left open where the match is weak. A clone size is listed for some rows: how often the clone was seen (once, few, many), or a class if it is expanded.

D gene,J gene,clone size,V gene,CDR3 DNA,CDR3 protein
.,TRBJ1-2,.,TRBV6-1,TGTGCCAGCAGTGAATTCGGGGGGGACTATGGCTACACCTTC,CASSEFGGDYGYTF
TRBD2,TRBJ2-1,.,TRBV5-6,TGTGCCAGCAGCCGACAACTAGCGGGGAACTCCTACAATGAGCAGTTCTTC,CASSRQLAGNSYNEQFF
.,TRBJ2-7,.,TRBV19,TGTGCCAGTAGTATAGTAAGGGGCGGGTACAGCTACGAGCAGTACTTC,CASSIVRGGYSYEQYF
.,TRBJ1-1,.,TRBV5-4,TGTGCCAGCAGCTTGAGGAAGAGTGTTGGCACTGAAGCTTTCTTT,CASSLRKSVGTEAFF
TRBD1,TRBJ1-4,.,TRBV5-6,TGTGCCAGCAGCGGGACAGCTCGTGAAAAACTGTTTTTT,CASSGTAREKLFF
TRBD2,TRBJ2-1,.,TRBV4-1,TGCGCCAGCAGCGACCTACTAGCGCGGGAGCAGTTCTTC,CASSDLLAREQFF
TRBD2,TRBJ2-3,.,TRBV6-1,TGTGCCAGCAGTGCCGAGACTAGCGGGATGACAGATACGCAGTATTTT,CASSAETSGMTDTQYF
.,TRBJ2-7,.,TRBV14,TGTGCCAGCAGCCAAGTTGACAGGCGATACGAGCAGTACTTC,CASSQVDRRYEQYF
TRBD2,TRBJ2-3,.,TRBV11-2,TGTGCCAGCAGCTTGTTAGCGGGGGGGCGGACAGATACGCAGTATTTT,CASSLLAGGRTDTQYF
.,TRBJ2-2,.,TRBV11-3,TGTGCCAGCAGCCCAGCGGGCATCGAGCTGTTTTTT,CASSPAGIELFF
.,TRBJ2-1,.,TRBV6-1,TGTGCCAGCAGTGAACGGGCATTGAATGAGCAGTTCTTC,CASSERALNEQFF
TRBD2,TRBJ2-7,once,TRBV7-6,TGTGCCAGCAGCTTAACTAGCGGGACCTACGAGCAGTACTTC,CASSLTSGTYEQYF
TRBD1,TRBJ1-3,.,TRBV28,TGTGCCAGCAGTTTCCGGATTGGACAGGGGAGAAACACCATATATTTT,CASSFRIGQGRNTIYF
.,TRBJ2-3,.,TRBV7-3,TGTGCCAGCAGCTTATTCGGGACGGGAGTAGGGCAGTATTTT,CASSLFGTGVGQYF
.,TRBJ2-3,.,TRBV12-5,TGTGCTAGTGGTTTGGACAGGGCAGATACGCAGTATTTT,CASGLDRADTQYF
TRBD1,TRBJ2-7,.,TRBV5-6,TGTGCCAGCAGCCCCGGGACAGGGGGCCTTGGCGCGTACGAGCAGTACTTC,CASSPGTGGLGAYEQYF
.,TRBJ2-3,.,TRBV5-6,TGTGCCAGCAGCTCTGGGACTGGGAGCACAGATACGCAGTATTTT,CASSSGTGSTDTQYF
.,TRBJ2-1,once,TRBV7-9,TGTGCCAGCAGCTTCCCTGCTTTCGGAAACAATGAGCAGTTCTTC,CASSFPAFGNNEQFF
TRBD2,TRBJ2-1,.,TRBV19,TGTGCCAGTAGTATAGATCGAGGTCGGGAGGGCCCCTACAATGAGCAGTTCTTC,CASSIDRGREGPYNEQFF
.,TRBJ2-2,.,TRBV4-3,TGCGCCAGCAGCCAAAACGCCGTAAAGGAGCTGTTTTTT,CASSQNAVKELFF
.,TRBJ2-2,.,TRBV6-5,TGTGCCAGCAGTCAGTCCGGGGAGCTGTTTTTT,CASSQSGELFF
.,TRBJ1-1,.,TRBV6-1,TGTGCCAGCACCGAACCGGGAAGGGGCACTGAAGCTTTCTTT,CASTEPGRGTEAFF
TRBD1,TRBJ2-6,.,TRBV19,TGTGCCAGTAGTCTACAGGGGGCCCAGAGCTCTGGGGCCAACGTCCTGACTTTC,CASSLQGAQSSGANVLTF
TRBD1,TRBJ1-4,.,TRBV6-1,TGTGCCAGCAGTGAAGCTAGGGGGCTGTATGAAAAACTGTTTTTT,CASSEARGLYEKLFF
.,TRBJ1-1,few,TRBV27,TGTGCCAGCAGTGTACACAGGGTCTCTGAAGCTTTCTTT,CASSVHRVSEAFF
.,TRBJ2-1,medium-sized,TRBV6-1,TGTGCCAGCACCGGGGGAGCGTTAGATGAGCAGTTCTTC,CASTGGALDEQFF
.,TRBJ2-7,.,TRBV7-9,TGTGCCAGCAGCTATAGCGACGAGCAGTACTTC,CASSYSDEQYF
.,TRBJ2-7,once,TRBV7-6,TGTGCCAGCAGCTCCTTGTCCCACGAGCAGTACTTC,CASSSLSHEQYF
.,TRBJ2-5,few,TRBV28,TGTGCCAGCAGACCTTGGGGCGCCCCAGGGGAAGAGACCCAGTACTTC,CASRPWGAPGEETQYF
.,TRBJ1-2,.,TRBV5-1,TGCGCCAGCAGCCCAGGGACTCAAGGAGGCGGCTACACCTTC,CASSPGTQGGGYTF
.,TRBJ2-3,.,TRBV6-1,TGTGCCAGCAGGCCTTTTGGGTTGGATACGCAGTATTTT,CASRPFGLDTQYF
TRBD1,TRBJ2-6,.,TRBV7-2,TGTGCCAGCAGCTTATACGGGACAGGGAACTCTGGGGCCAACGTCCTGACTTTC,CASSLYGTGNSGANVLTF
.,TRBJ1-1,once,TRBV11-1,TGTGCCAGCGGACGGCAAATGAACACTGAAGCTTTCTTT,CASGRQMNTEAFF
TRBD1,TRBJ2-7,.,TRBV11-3,TGTCCACCAAGGTGGGACAGGGTGTACGAGCAGTACTTC,CPPRWDRVYEQYF
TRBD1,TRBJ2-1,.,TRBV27,TGTGCCAGCAGCCGAGATAGCTGGACAGGGACGAGCAATGAGCAGTTCTTC,CASSRDSWTGTSNEQFF
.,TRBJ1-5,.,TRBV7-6,TGTGCCAGCAGCCCACTAAACCAGGAGCCCCAGCATTTT,CASSPLNQEPQHF
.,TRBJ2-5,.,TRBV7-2,TGTGCCAGCAGCAAACGGGACTCCTTCACAGAGACCCAGTACTTC,CASSKRDSFTETQYF
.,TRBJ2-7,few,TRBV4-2,TGTGCCAGCAGCCAAGGCGGCAGGGGGGACGAGCAGTACTTC,CASSQGGRGDEQYF
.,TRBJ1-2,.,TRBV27,TGTGCCAGCAGCCCCCGGGGAGCTAACTATGGCTACACCTTC,CASSPRGANYGYTF
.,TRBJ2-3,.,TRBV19,TGTGCCAGTAGCCAGCGGAGTGGAACAGATACGCAGTATTTT,CASSQRSGTDTQYF
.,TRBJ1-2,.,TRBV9,TGTGCCAGCAGCGCAGCCGACGGGGACGGCTATGGCTACACCTTC,CASSAADGDGYGYTF
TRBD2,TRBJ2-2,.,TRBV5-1,TGCGCCAGCAGCCGCACTAGCGGGAGGGCCATTACCGGGGAGCTGTTTTTT,CASSRTSGRAITGELFF
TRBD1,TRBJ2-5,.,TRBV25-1,TGTGCCAGCCAGCTGACAGGGGGGAATCAAGAGACCCAGTACTTC,CASQLTGGNQETQYF